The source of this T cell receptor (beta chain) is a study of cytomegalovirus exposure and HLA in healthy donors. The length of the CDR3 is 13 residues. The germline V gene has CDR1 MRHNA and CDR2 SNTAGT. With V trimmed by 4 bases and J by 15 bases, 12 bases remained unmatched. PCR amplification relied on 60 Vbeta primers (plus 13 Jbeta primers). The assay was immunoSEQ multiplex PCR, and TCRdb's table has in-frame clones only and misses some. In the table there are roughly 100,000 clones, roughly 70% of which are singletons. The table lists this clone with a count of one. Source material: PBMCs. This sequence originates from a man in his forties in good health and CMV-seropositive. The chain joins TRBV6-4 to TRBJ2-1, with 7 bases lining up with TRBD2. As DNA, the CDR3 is TGTGCCAGCAGTGCTTCGACTAGCCTTGGTCTGTTCTTC. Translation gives CASSASTSLGLFF.